The clone carrying this TCR beta chain was recorded only once. Its target is unknown. Trimming removed 3 bases at V and 5 bases at J, with 8 bases between. This CDR3 contains 13 residues. Germline CDR1 is SGHAT and CDR2 is FQNNGV. The data are from a study of a mutant IDH1 vaccine in newly diagnosed glioma. Overall study context: Patients were started on vaccination 4-6 weeks after radiotherapy alone, or with temozolomide cycles. Patients' prior therapy spanned radiotherapy, temozolomide, or both; most underwent both. Whole-study results and caveats: Among top peripheral T cell clonotypes, changes seemed unrelated to pseudoprogression. Vaccination induced immune responses in 85% to 95% of patients.

This table comes from immunoSEQ multiplex PCR, and its TCRdb copy is limited to in-frame clones, with some not included. The data contain over 55,000 clones, roughly 82% of them singletons. Time point in this sample: week 5, during vaccination. Doses of 300 ug of mutant IDH1 20-mer peptide were given with topical imiquimod. Here the sequenced sample was PBMCs, taken from a glioma patient whose treatment included an IDH1 peptide vaccine. The chain is built from TRBV11-2 and TRBJ1-5, with D unclear. This clonotype was sampled from a woman aged 18-35 years with glioma. Some clones in this sample may be carry-over from other donors' samples. Here the CDR3 reads CASSLWADQPQHF. The CDR3 nucleotides read TGTGCCAGCAGCTTGTGGGCCGATCAGCCCCAGCATTTT.